This TCR beta chain was identified during a study of Tregs in tolerant kidney transplant recipients. Whole-study findings and limits: Some patients' samples used different primers over time, so nucleotide sequences weren't comparable. Tolerant patients' donor-specific Tregs expanded beyond overall Tregs, suggesting antigen-driven growth. No direct test of biological reproducibility was done here.

This CDR3 region has 18 residues. The junction had 8 bases not matched to a gene; V was cut back by 0 bases and J by 0 bases. CDR1 and CDR2 from the germline V gene are LGHNA and YNFKEQ. Sequencing was performed with immunoSEQ multiplex PCR; in TCRdb, only in-frame clones are kept and a portion is missing. This sample carries some 57,000 clones, about 91% of them seen once, and the ten largest clones take 15%. Details on this clone: Its antigen is not identified.

Mixed chimerism was transient after nonmyeloablative marrow transplants from related graft donors. Unstimulated regulatory T cells (CD4+CD25+CD127-), CD4+CD25- non-regulatory cells, CD4 and CD8 cells were FACS-sorted from thawed PBMCs. This sequence was found in a human patient who received a combined kidney and bone marrow transplant. Some T cells may have originated in the graft donor. The sample in question was CD8+ T cells from blood (PBMCs), obtained 24 months after the transplant. The chain couples TRBV4-2 to TRBJ1-1, with TRBD1 identical over 9 bases. The CDR3 nucleotides are TGTGCCAGCAGCCAAGATTCGGACAGGGGCCTAATGAACACTGAAGCTTTCTTT. It encodes CASSQDSDRGLMNTEAFF.